Listed below are T cell receptor beta chains from one sample, sequenced in a study of T-cell memory formation after mild COVID-19. Each CDR3 protein is one row after TCRdb ran MiXCR on the 5' RACE reads. The table lists 550,000 to 650,000 distinct CDR3 sequences, around 15% of them singletons. Sequenced input: PBMCs or a T cell subset sorted from them (not recorded which). Receptor source: an adult woman who had mild COVID-19 (a few samples of this study predate the infection). Cell type and time point are not known. CDR3s include the opening cysteine and the closing phenylalanine or tryptophan. The order of the fields is D gene, V gene, J gene, clone size, CDR3 DNA, CDR3 protein. D genes are given only for firm matches. A row's size may be missing; if present it is once, few, many or a size class.

.	TRBV29-1	TRBJ2-7	.	TGCAGCGTTGAAGTATCCGGGCGCGGCGAGCAGTACTTC	CSVEVSGRGEQYF
.	TRBV19	TRBJ2-2	few	TGTGCCAGTAGTATTTTGGTACAAAACACCGGGGAGCTGTTTTTT	CASSILVQNTGELFF
.	TRBV21-1	TRBJ2-1	.	TGTGCCAGCAGCCCCCTGGGGGACGTATACAATGAGCAGTTCTTC	CASSPLGDVYNEQFF
.	TRBV6-2/TRBV6-3	TRBJ2-3	.	TGTGCCAGCAGTTACCAGGAAGGCAGGGACTTCACAGATACGCAGTATTTT	CASSYQEGRDFTDTQYF
TRBD2	TRBV29-1	TRBJ2-7	.	TGCAGCGTTTTGGGACTAGCGGGAACTCGATCCTACGAGCAGTACTTC	CSVLGLAGTRSYEQYF
.	TRBV29-1	TRBJ2-7	few	TGCAGCGTTGTGGTGGGGCTCGAGCAGTACTTC	CSVVVGLEQYF
TRBD2	TRBV13	TRBJ2-3	.	TGTGCCAGCAGCTTCCGCGGGAGGGCAGATACGCAGTATTTT	CASSFRGRADTQYF
.	TRBV21-1	TRBJ2-3	.	TGTGCCAGCAGCAAAAAAGCGGAGGGGTGGACAGATACGCAGTATTTT	CASSKKAEGWTDTQYF
TRBD2	TRBV7-8	TRBJ2-7	.	TGTGCCAGCAGCTTCGCTGGACTAGCGGGAGTAGTACAGTACTTC	CASSFAGLAGVVQYF
TRBD1	TRBV7-9	TRBJ1-1	many	TGTGCCAGCAGCTTAGGGACAGGGACCAAGACTAGTGAAGCTTTCTTT	CASSLGTGTKTSEAFF
.	TRBV20-1	TRBJ1-1	.	TGCAGTGCCAAGAAGCACATGAACACTGAAGCTTTCTTT	CSAKKHMNTEAFF
.	TRBV18	TRBJ1-2	.	TGTGCCAGCTCCACACGGGGTGTTTACACCTTC	CASSTRGVYTF
.	TRBV29-1	TRBJ1-2	few	TGCAGCGTTGAAGGGGGAGCCGAAAACTATGGCTACACCTTC	CSVEGGAENYGYTF
TRBD1	TRBV20-1	TRBJ2-7	few	TGCAGTGCCGGACAGGGTACGGCCTACGAGCAGTACTTC	CSAGQGTAYEQYF